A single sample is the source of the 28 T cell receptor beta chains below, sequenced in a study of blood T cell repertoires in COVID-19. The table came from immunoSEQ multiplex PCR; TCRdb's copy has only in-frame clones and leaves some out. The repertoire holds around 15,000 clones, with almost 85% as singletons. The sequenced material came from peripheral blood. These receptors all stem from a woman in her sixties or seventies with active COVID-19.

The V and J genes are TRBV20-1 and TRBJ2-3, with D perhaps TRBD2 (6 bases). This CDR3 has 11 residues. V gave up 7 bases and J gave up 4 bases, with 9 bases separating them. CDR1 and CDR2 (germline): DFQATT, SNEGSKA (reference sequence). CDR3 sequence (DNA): TGCAGTGACGGGGGAGCAGATACGCAGTATTTT. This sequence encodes CSDGGADTQYF.

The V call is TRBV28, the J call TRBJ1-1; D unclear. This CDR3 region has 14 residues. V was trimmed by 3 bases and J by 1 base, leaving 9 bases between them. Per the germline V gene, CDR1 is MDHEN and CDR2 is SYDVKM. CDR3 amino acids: CASSFFERNTEAFF. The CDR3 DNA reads TGTGCCAGCAGTTTCTTCGAGAGGAACACTGAAGCTTTCTTT. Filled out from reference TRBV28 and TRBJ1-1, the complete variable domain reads DVKVTQSSRYLVKRTGEKVFLECVQDMDHENMFWYRQDPGLGLRLIYFSYDVKMKEKGDIPEGYSVSREKKERFSLILESASTNQTSMYLCASSFFERNTEAFFGQGTRLTVV.

Here the CDR3 reads CASSKKDSRLRPQHF. DNA of the CDR3: TGTGCCAGCAGCAAAAAGGACAGCCGACTTCGTCCCCAGCATTTT. The rearrangement links TRBV21-1 to TRBJ1-5; the table names TRBD1, a call not compared with the DNA. TRBV21-1 is noted as a pseudogene. The CDR3 covers 15 residues.

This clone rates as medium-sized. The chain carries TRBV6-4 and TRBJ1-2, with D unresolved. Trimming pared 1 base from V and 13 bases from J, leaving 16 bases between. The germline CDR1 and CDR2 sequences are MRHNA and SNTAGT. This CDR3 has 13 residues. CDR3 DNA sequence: TGTGCCAGCAGTGACTGGGTATCGGGTAGTCGCACCTTC. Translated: CASSDWVSGSRTF.

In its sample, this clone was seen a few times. CDR3: CASSLDGVGQGASAFF. In nucleotides, the CDR3 is TGCGCCAGCAGCTTGGACGGGGTTGGGCAGGGGGCTTCGGCTTTCTTT. The chain recombines TRBV5-1 with TRBJ1-1; 8 bases are a match to TRBD1. V shed 0 bases and J 11 bases; nucleotides not matched to a gene: 15. Germline V lookup: CDR1 SGHRS, CDR2 YFSETQ. This CDR3 region has 16 residues. The full variable domain, completed using reference TRBV5-1 and TRBJ1-1, is KAGVTQTPRYLIKTRGQQVTLSCSPISGHRSVSWYQQTPGQGLQFLFEYFSETQRNKGNFPGRFSGRQFSNSRSEMNVSTLELGDSALYLCASSLDGVGQGASAFFGQGTRLTVV.

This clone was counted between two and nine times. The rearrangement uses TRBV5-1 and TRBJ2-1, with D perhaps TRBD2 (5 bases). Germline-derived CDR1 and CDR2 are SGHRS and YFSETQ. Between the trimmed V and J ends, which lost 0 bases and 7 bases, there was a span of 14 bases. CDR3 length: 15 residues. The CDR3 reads CASSLVPSPGNEQFF. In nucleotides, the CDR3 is TGCGCCAGCAGCTTGGTGCCTAGCCCAGGAAATGAGCAGTTCTTC.

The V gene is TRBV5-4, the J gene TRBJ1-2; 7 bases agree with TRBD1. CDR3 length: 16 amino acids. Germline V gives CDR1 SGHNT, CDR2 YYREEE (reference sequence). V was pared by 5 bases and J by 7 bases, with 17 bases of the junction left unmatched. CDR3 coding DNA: TGTGCCAGCAGGCCCCCCGGGACAGAAGGCGGTGGTGGCTACACCTTC. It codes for CASRPPGTEGGGGYTF.

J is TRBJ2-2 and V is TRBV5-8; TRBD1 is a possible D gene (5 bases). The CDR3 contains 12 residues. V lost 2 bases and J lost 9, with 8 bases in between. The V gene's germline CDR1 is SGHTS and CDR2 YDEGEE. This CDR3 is CASSFWGRELFF. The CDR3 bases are TGTGCCAGCAGCTTTTGGGGCCGGGAGCTGTTTTTT.

CDR3 nucleotides: TGTGCCAGTCAAACACCTGGAAACACCATATATTTT. Its translation: CASQTPGNTIYF. This sequence joins TRBV28 and TRBJ1-3; D remains ambiguous. CDR1 MDHEN and CDR2 SYDVKM come from the germline V gene. The length of the CDR3 is 12 residues. The V end lost 9 bases, the J end lost 2 bases, and 8 bases lay between the germline ends.

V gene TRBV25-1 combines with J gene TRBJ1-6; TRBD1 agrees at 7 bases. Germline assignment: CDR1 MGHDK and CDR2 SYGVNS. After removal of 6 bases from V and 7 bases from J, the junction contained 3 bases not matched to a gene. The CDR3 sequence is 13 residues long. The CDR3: CASRLGQNSPLHF. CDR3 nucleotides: TGTGCCAGCAGGCTGGGACAGAATTCACCCCTCCACTTT.

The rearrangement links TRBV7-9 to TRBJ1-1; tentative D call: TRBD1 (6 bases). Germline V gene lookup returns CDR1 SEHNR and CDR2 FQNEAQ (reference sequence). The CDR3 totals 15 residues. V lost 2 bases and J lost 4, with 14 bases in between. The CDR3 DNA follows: TGTGCCAGCAGCTTATGGGGGCCGGGGATCACTGAAGCTTTCTTT. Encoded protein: CASSLWGPGITEAFF.

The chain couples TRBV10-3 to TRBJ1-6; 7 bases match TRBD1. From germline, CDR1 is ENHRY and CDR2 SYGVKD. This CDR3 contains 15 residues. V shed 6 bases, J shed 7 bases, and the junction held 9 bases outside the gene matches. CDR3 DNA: TGTGCCATCAGGCATTCAGGGACAGTGAATTCACCCCTCCACTTT. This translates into CAIRHSGTVNSPLHF.

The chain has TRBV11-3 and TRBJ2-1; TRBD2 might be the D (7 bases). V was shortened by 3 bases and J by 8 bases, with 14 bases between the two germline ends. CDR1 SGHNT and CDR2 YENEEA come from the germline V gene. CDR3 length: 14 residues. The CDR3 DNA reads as TGTGCCAGCAGCTTCGGAGGGGGGGTCCATGAGCAGTTCTTC. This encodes CASSFGGGVHEQFF.

This chain's CDR3 is CASKGGRYTDTQYF. CDR3 nucleotides: TGTGCCAGCAAAGGGGGCCGATACACAGATACGCAGTATTTT. The chain has TRBV2 and TRBJ2-3; 7 bases align to TRBD1. The CDR3 extends over 14 amino acids. Losses at the gene ends were 7 bases for V and 2 bases for J; bases not matched to a gene: 6. The germline V gene encodes CDR1 SNHLY and CDR2 FYNNEI.

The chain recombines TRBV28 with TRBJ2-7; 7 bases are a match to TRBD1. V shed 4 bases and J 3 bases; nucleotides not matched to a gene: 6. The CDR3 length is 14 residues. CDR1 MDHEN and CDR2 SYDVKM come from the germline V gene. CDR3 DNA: TGTGCCAGCAGTTCCCCGGCAGGGGGCTACGAGCAGTACTTC. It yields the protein CASSSPAGGYEQYF.

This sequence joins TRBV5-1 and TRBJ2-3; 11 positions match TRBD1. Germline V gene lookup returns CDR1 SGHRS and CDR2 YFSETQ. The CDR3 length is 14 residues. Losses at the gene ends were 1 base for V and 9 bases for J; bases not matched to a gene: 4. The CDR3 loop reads CASSLTGTGGTQYF. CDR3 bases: TGCGCCAGCAGCTTGACTGGGACAGGGGGGACGCAGTATTTT. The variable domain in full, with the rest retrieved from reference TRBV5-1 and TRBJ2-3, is KAGVTQTPRYLIKTRGQQVTLSCSPISGHRSVSWYQQTPGQGLQFLFEYFSETQRNKGNFPGRFSGRQFSNSRSEMNVSTLELGDSALYLCASSLTGTGGTQYFGPGTRLTVL.

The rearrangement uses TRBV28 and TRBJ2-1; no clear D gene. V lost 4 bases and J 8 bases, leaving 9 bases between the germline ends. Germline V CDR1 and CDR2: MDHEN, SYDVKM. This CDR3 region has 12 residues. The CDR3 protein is CASSSRVHEQFF. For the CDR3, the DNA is TGTGCCAGCAGTTCCCGGGTCCATGAGCAGTTCTTC. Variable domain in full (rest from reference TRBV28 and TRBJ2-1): DVKVTQSSRYLVKRTGEKVFLECVQDMDHENMFWYRQDPGLGLRLIYFSYDVKMKEKGDIPEGYSVSREKKERFSLILESASTNQTSMYLCASSSRVHEQFFGPGTRLTVL.

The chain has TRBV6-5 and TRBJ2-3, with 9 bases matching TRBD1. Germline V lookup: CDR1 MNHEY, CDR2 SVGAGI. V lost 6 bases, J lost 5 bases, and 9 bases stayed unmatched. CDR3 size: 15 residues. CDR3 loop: CASRGAPTGGDTQYF. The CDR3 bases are TGTGCCAGCAGGGGAGCACCGACAGGGGGAGATACGCAGTATTTT.

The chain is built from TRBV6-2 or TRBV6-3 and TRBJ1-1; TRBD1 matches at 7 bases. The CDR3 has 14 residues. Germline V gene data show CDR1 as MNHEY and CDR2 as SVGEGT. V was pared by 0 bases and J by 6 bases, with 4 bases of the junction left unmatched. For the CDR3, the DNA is TGTGCCAGCAGTTACTCAAGACAGGGTCCTGAAGCTTTCTTT. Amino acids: CASSYSRQGPEAFF.

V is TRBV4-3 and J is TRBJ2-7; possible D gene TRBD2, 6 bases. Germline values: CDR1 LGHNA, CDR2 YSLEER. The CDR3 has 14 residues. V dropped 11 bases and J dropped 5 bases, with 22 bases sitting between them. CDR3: CAHDGMGGFHEQYF. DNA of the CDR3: TGCGCCCACGACGGGATGGGGGGTTTTCACGAGCAGTACTTC.

As DNA, the CDR3 is TGTGCCAGCTCAATTTCAGGGGGCGACACTGAAGCTTTCTTT. Protein product: CASSISGGDTEAFF. The chain couples TRBV18 to TRBJ1-1; the match to TRBD1 covers 8 bases. The CDR3 length is 14 residues. After removal of 5 bases from V and 3 bases from J, the junction contained 5 bases not matched to a gene. The V gene's germline CDR1 is KGHSH and CDR2 LQKENI.

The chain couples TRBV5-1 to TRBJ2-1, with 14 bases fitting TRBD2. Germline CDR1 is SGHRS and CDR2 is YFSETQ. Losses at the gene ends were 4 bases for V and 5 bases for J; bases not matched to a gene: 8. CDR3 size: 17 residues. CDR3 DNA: TGCGCCAGCAGCCTCCGACTAGCGGGAGGGCCACACAATGAGCAGTTCTTC. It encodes CASSLRLAGGPHNEQFF.

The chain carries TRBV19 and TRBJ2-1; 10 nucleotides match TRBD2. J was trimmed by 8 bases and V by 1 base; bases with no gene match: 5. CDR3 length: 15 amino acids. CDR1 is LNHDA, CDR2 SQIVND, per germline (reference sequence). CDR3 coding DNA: TGTGCCAGTAGTATAGGGAGCGGGAGGGCCGATGAGCAGTTCTTC. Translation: CASSIGSGRADEQFF.

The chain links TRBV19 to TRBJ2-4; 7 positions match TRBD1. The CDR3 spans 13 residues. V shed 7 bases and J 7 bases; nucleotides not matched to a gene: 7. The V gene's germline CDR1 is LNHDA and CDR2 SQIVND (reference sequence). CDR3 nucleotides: TGTGCCAGTAACACGATCAGGGGGAACATTCAGTACTTC. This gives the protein CASNTIRGNIQYF.

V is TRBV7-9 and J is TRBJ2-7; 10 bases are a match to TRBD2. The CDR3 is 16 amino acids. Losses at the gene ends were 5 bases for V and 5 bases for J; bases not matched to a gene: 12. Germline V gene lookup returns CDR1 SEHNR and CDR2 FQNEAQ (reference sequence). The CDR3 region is CASSPPSGRTVNEQYF. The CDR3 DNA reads TGTGCCAGCAGCCCCCCTAGCGGGAGAACGGTCAACGAGCAGTACTTC.

CDR3 protein: CASAGRARDQETQYF. CDR3 DNA sequence: TGTGCCAGCGCGGGGAGGGCTCGTGATCAAGAGACCCAGTACTTC. This chain links TRBV27 with TRBJ2-5; 7 bases agree with TRBD2. Trimming took 8 bases from V and 2 from J; bases not matched to a gene: 11. CDR3 length equals 15 residues. In germline, CDR1 is MNHEY, CDR2 SMNVEV (reference sequence).

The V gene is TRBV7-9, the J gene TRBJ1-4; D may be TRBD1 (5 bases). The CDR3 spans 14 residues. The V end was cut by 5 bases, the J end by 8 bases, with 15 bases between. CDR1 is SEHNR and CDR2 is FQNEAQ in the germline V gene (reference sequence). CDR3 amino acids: CASSPDRISEKLFF. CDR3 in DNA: TGTGCCAGCAGCCCTGACAGAATTTCCGAAAAACTGTTTTTT.

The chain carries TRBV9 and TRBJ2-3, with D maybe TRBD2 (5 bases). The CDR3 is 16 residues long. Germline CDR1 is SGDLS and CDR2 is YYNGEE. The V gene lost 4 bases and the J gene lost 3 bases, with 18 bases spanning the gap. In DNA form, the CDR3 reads TGTGCCAGCAGCCCGAAGGTCGTGGGAGCAACAGATACGCAGTATTTT. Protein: CASSPKVVGATDTQYF.